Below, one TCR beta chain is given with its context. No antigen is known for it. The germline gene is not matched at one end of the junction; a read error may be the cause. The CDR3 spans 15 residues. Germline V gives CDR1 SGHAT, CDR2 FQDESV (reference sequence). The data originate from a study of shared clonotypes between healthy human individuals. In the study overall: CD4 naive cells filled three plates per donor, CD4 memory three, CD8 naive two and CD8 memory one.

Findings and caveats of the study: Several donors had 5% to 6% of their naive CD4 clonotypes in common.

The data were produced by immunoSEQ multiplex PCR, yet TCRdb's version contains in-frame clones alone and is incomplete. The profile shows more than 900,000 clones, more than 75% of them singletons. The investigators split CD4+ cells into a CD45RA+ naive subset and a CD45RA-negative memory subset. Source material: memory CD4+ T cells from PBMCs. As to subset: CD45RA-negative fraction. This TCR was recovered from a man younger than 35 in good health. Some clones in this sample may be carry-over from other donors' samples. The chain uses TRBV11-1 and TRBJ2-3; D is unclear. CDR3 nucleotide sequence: TGCCCGCGGTTCTCCCCAGCTGAATTCACAGATACGCAGTATTTT. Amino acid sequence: CPRFSPAEFTDTQYF.